Presented here are 5 T cell receptor beta chains from one specimen sequenced in a study of cytomegalovirus exposure and HLA in healthy donors. It was with 60 Vbeta and 13 Jbeta primers that the PCR ran. Produced via immunoSEQ multiplex PCR; TCRdb's table is partial and in-frame only. Of around 130,000 clones in the sample, over 75% were seen once. The sequenced sample was PBMCs. These receptors were collected from a young woman in good health and CMV-seronegative.

V is TRBV10-1 and J is TRBJ1-1; D not certain. Trimming removed 6 bases at V and 5 bases at J, with 13 bases between. The CDR3 is 13 residues long. CDR1 is WNHNN, CDR2 SYGVQD, per germline (reference sequence). This chain's CDR3 is CASSGYVRTEAFF. Written as DNA, the CDR3 is TGCGCCAGCAGCGGGTATGTGAGGACTGAAGCTTTCTTT.

V usage is TRBV7-9 and J usage is TRBJ2-2, with 8 bases that match TRBD1. After removal of 0 bases from V and 4 bases from J, the junction contained 1 base not matched to a gene. This CDR3 is built from 15 residues. CDR1 and CDR2 from the germline V gene are SEHNR and FQNEAQ (reference sequence). This CDR3 reads CASSLAGQATGELFF. The CDR3 region has the DNA TGTGCCAGCAGCTTAGCGGGACAGGCCACCGGGGAGCTGTTTTTT.

V is TRBV18 and J is TRBJ1-6; tentatively, D is TRBD1 (5 bases). This CDR3 contains 17 residues. CDR1 KGHSH and CDR2 LQKENI come from the germline V gene. With 2 bases removed from V and 0 bases from J, the gap between germline ends came to 11 bases. The CDR3 sequence: CASSPGAASSYNSPLHF. The CDR3 nucleotides are TGTGCCAGCTCACCAGGGGCCGCTAGCTCCTATAATTCACCCCTCCACTTT. The whole variable domain, filled in from reference TRBV18 and TRBJ1-6, reads NAGVMQNPRHLVRRRGQEARLRCSPMKGHSHVYWYRQLPEEGLKFMVYLQKENIIDESGMPKERFSAEFPKEGPSILRIQQVVRGDSAAYFCASSPGAASSYNSPLHFGNGTRLTVT.

The chain recombines TRBV20-1 with TRBJ1-2; 7 bases agree with TRBD1. V lost 4 bases to trimming and J lost 5 bases; unmatched junction nucleotides: 1. CDR1 is DFQATT, CDR2 SNEGSKA, per germline (reference sequence). The CDR3 has 11 amino acids. The CDR3 DNA sequence: TGCAGTGCTACAGGGGGATATGGCTACACCTTC. Translation: CSATGGYGYTF.

The gene calls are TRBV27 and TRBJ2-7; maybe TRBD2 (5 bases). V lost 7 bases to trimming and J lost 3 bases, with 25 bases between them. The CDR3 has 17 amino acids. The germline gives CDR1 MNHEY, CDR2 SMNVEV (reference sequence). CDR3 in amino acids: CASTPGIPTRQDYEQYF. The DNA of the CDR3 is TGTGCCAGCACTCCCGGGATCCCTACTAGGCAAGACTACGAGCAGTACTTC.